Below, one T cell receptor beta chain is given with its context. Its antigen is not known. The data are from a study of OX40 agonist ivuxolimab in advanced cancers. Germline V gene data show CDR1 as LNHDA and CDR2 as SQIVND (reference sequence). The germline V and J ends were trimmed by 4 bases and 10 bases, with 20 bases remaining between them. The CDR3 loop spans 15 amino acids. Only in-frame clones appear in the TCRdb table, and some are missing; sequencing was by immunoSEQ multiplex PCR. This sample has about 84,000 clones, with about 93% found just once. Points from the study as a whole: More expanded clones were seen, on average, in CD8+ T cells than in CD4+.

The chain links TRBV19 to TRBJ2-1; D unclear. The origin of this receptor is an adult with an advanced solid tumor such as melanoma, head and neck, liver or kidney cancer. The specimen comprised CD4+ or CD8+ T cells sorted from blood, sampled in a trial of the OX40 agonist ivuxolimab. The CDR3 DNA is TGTGCCAGTAGTACCTCGGGCTCCTTGGGGTTAGAGCAGTTCTTC. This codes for CASSTSGSLGLEQFF. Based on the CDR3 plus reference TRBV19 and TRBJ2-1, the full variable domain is DGGITQSPKYLFRKEGQNVTLSCEQNLNHDAMYWYRQDPGQGLRLIYYSQIVNDFQKGDIAEGYSVSREKKESFPLTVTSAQKNPTAFYLCASSTSGSLGLEQFFGPGTRLTVL.